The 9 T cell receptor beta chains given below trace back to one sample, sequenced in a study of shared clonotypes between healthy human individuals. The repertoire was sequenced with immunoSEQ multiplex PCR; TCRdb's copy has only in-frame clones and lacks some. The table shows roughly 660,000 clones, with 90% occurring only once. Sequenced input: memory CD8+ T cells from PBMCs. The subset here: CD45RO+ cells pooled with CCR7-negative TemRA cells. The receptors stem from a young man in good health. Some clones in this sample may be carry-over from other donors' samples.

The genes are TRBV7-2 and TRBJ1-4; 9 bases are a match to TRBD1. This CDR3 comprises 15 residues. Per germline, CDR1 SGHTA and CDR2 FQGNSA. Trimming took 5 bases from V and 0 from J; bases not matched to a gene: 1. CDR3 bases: TGTGCCAGCAGCCGGACAGGGGCAACTAATGAAAAACTGTTTTTT. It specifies CASSRTGATNEKLFF.

In DNA form, the CDR3 reads TGCGCCAGCAGTTCCACCCTGGGGGGAAGGAGCTACGAGCAGTACTTC. Its protein product is CASSSTLGGRSYEQYF. The chain is built from TRBV5-1 and TRBJ2-7; TRBD2 might be the D (6 bases). Per germline, CDR1 SGHRS and CDR2 YFSETQ. The CDR3 consists of 16 residues. V lost 5 bases and J 3 bases, leaving 21 bases between the germline ends.

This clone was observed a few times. This CDR3 reads CASSPGQRETGELFF. In DNA form, the CDR3 reads TGTGCCAGCAGTCCGGGACAGAGGGAGACCGGGGAGCTGTTTTTT. The chain uses TRBV6-4 and TRBJ2-2; 7 nucleotides agree with TRBD1. CDR1 and CDR2 from the germline V gene are MRHNA and SNTAGT. This CDR3 contains 15 residues. Trimming cost V 5 bases and J 5 bases; bases outside gene matches: 8.

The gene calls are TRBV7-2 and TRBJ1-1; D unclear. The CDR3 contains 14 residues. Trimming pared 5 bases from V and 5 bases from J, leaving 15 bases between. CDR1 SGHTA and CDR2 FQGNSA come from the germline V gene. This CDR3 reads CASSHRFLGTEAFF. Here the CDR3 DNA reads TGTGCCAGCAGCCACCGCTTCTTGGGGACTGAAGCTTTCTTT.

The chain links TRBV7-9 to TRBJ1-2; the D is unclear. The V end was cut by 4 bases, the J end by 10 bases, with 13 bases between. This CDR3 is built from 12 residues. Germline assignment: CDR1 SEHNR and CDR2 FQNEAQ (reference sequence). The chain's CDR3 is CASSSGQADYTF. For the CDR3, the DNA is TGTGCCAGCAGCTCCGGTCAGGCTGACTACACCTTC.

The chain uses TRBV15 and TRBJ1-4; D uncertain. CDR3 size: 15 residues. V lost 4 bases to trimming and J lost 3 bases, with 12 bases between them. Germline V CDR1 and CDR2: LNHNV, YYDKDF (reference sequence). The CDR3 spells CATSTTGWANEKLFF. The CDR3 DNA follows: TGTGCCACCAGCACGACTGGGTGGGCTAATGAAAAACTGTTTTTT.

The CDR3 sequence is CASSQEGGGRATGELFF. DNA of the CDR3: TGCGCCAGCAGCCAAGAAGGGGGCGGGAGGGCCACCGGGGAGCTGTTTTTT. This sequence joins TRBV4-1 and TRBJ2-2; 9 bases match TRBD2. With 0 bases clipped from V and 4 bases from J, the junction kept 6 bases outside the gene matches. Germline V CDR1 and CDR2: MGHRA, YSYEKL. The CDR3 runs to 17 residues.

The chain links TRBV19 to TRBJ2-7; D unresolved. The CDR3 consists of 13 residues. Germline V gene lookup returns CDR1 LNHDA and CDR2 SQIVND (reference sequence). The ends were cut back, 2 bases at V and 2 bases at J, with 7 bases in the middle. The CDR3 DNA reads TGTGCCAGTAGTATAAGACCGACCTACGAGCAGTACTTC. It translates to CASSIRPTYEQYF.

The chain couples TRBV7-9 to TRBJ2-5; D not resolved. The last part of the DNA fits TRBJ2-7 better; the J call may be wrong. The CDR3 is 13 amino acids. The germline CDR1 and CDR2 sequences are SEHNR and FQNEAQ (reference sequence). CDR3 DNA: TGTGCCAGCAGCTCAAAGGGCCGCTACGAGCAGTACTTC. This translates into CASSSKGRYEQYF.